Listed here are 8 T cell receptor beta chains from one sample, sequenced in a study of T cells in Graves' hyperthyroidism and ophthalmopathy. Using RNA transcripts as the source, TCR beta CDR3 regions were amplified. Using the HTBI primer set, a first-round RT-PCR was run on the TCR CDR3. Using its own MiXCR run on the multiplex PCR reads, TCRdb lists one record per CDR3 protein. The sample yields roughly 400,000 distinct CDR3 sequences, 11% to 15% seen once. The material sequenced was blood. Receptor source: a man over 45 with Graves' ophthalmopathy.

This clonotype came up a few times. This chain connects TRBV2 to TRBJ1-6; D is undetermined. V shed 3 bases and J shed 13 bases, with 16 bases lying between them. This CDR3 spans 14 amino acids. Per germline, CDR1 SNHLY and CDR2 FYNNEI. CDR3 DNA sequence: TGTGCCAGCAGTGACGAGGGTAACAGCCCTCCCCTCCACTTT. Translation: CASSDEGNSPPLHF.

V gene TRBV7-3 combines with J gene TRBJ2-1, with TRBD2 identical over 7 bases. This CDR3 spans 15 amino acids. Per germline, CDR1 SGHTA and CDR2 FQGTGA. V trimming: 5 bases; J trimming: 0 bases; junction bases outside the gene matches: 4. The DNA for the CDR3 is TGTGCCAGCAGCAAAGCGGGAATCTCCTACAATGAGCAGTTCTTC. The encoded protein is CASSKAGISYNEQFF.

This chain uses TRBV9 with TRBJ2-1; D remains unclear. Per the germline V gene, CDR1 is SGDLS and CDR2 is YYNGEE. The CDR3 runs 14 residues. V gave up 1 base and J gave up 7 bases, with 12 bases separating them. The CDR3 sequence: CASSVLPSFNEQFF. Written as DNA, the CDR3 is TGTGCCAGCAGCGTATTGCCTAGTTTTAATGAGCAGTTCTTC.

This clonotype was seen many times. The chain combines TRBV20-1 with TRBJ2-1, with 10 bases lining up with TRBD2. This CDR3 region has 14 residues. The germline gives CDR1 DFQATT, CDR2 SNEGSKA (reference sequence). With 4 bases clipped from V and 6 bases from J, the junction kept 6 bases outside the gene matches. The CDR3, as DNA: TGCAGTGCTAAGCGGGAGGGCCTAGGCAATGAGCAGTTCTTC. Its translation is CSAKREGLGNEQFF.

This chain links TRBV7-9 with TRBJ1-2; D is perhaps TRBD1 (6 bases). This CDR3 region has 12 residues. Per germline, CDR1 SEHNR and CDR2 FQNEAQ (reference sequence). Trimming cost V 5 bases and J 12 bases, with 16 bases left between them. The CDR3 sequence: CASSPPGGAHTF. The CDR3 region has the DNA TGTGCCAGCAGCCCGCCGGGGGGGGCCCACACCTTC.

This clonotype was recorded many times. The V gene is TRBV20-1, the J gene TRBJ2-1; the D gene is possibly TRBD1 (6 bases). With 3 bases removed from V and 6 bases from J, the gap between germline ends came to 12 bases. This CDR3 region has 13 residues. Germline V gives CDR1 DFQATT, CDR2 SNEGSKA (reference sequence). CDR3 DNA: TGCAGTGCTAGGCAGGGGTCTCGCAATGAGCAGTTCTTC. This sequence encodes CSARQGSRNEQFF.

This clonotype was seen ten or more times. The rearrangement links TRBV2 to TRBJ2-1; 10 nucleotides match TRBD2. Germline CDR1 is SNHLY and CDR2 is FYNNEI. The J segment lost 6 bases and the V segment lost 2 bases, leaving 4 bases of the junction unmatched. This CDR3 has 15 amino acids. The CDR3 DNA reads as TGTGCCAGCAGTGAATCGTTAGCGGGAGGCAATGAGCAGTTCTTC. It codes for CASSESLAGGNEQFF.

This clonotype was found many times. This sequence joins TRBV11-2 and TRBJ2-5; no reliable D call. This CDR3 spans 15 amino acids. Germline CDR1 is SGHAT and CDR2 is FQNNGV. Trimming pared 0 bases from V and 4 bases from J, leaving 12 bases between. CDR3 sequence reads: CASSLEGGIGETQYF. The CDR3 DNA reads TGTGCCAGCAGCTTAGAGGGTGGGATCGGAGAGACCCAGTACTTC.